The 15 T cell receptor beta chains below come from one sample, sequenced in a study of blood T cell repertoires in COVID-19. Profiling relied on immunoSEQ multiplex PCR, and the TCRdb table lists in-frame clones only, not all of them. The sample lists around 98,000 clones, 82% occurring once. Sequencing used peripheral blood. The origin of the receptors is a man between 65 and 80 years old with active or convalescent COVID-19.

This clone was found once. J is TRBJ2-3 and V is TRBV7-3, with a possible D match to TRBD2 (6 bases). The germline V gene has CDR1 SGHTA and CDR2 FQGTGA. Trimming removed 5 bases from V and 6 bases from J, with 15 bases in between. The CDR3 has 14 residues. CDR3 nucleotide sequence: TGTGCCAGCAGCCGTAATCTTGGAGGGGATACGCAGTATTTT. Translated: CASSRNLGGDTQYF.

The V call is TRBV5-6, the J call TRBJ2-3; D might be TRBD1 or TRBD2, each matching 6 bases. Trimming cost V 4 bases and J 11 bases, with 17 bases left between them. The CDR3 has 13 amino acids. The germline V gene has CDR1 SGHDT and CDR2 YYEEEE. The CDR3 sequence is CASSLGGGVKQYF. CDR3 in DNA: TGTGCCAGCAGCCTGGGGGGCGGGGTCAAGCAGTATTTT.

V gene TRBV28 combines with J gene TRBJ1-2; D perhaps matches TRBD1 (6 bases). Trimming pared 6 bases from V and 4 bases from J, leaving 12 bases between. Germline values: CDR1 MDHEN, CDR2 SYDVKM. This CDR3 is 13 amino acids long. The CDR3 DNA reads TGTGCCAGCAGCATCGACAGGAGCTATGGCTACACCTTC. Protein product: CASSIDRSYGYTF.

A remark on this clone: One end of the junction does not line up with germline, which may come from a read error. V and J are TRBV2 and TRBJ2-5; 9 bases fit TRBD1. Germline CDR1 SNHLY, CDR2 FYNNEI. The CDR3 consists of 10 residues. In DNA form, the CDR3 reads TGTGCCAGCGGCCGGGACAGGGAAAACTTC. Translating gives CASGRDRENF.

The chain carries TRBV3-1 (or the pseudogene TRBV3-2) and TRBJ2-1, with 7 bases matching TRBD1. The CDR3 is 16 amino acids. CDR1 is LGHDT and CDR2 is YNNKEL in the germline V gene (reference sequence). V shed 4 bases and J 0 bases; nucleotides not matched to a gene: 6. The chain's CDR3 is CASSPWAGGSYNEQFF. The CDR3 bases are TGTGCCAGCAGCCCCTGGGCAGGGGGCTCCTACAATGAGCAGTTCTTC.

There are a few counts of this clone. The rearrangement uses TRBV5-1 and TRBJ2-7; TRBD1 agrees at 8 bases. In germline, CDR1 is SGHRS, CDR2 YFSETQ. CDR3 length: 15 residues. Losses at the gene ends were 0 bases for V and 5 bases for J; bases not matched to a gene: 7. CDR3 coding DNA: TGCGCCAGCAGCTTGGGGCCCAGGGGGCAGAACGAGCAGTACTTC. Translation gives CASSLGPRGQNEQYF.

The chain joins TRBV12-5 to TRBJ2-7; 8 bases map to TRBD1. The trim removed 7 bases at V and 8 bases at J, leaving 13 bases unmatched. Germline V gene lookup returns CDR1 LGHNT and CDR2 FRNRAP. CDR3 length: 14 residues. The CDR3 DNA reads TGTGCTAGTGCCCCCGGGACAGGTACCCCTCAGCAGTACTTC. Its protein is CASAPGTGTPQQYF. The full variable domain, in which reference TRBV12-5 and TRBJ2-7 provide the parts outside the CDR3, is DARVTQTPRHKVTEMGQEVTMRCQPILGHNTVFWYRQTMMQGLELLAYFRNRAPLDDSGMPKDRFSAEMPDATLATLKIQPSEPRDSAVYFCASAPGTGTPQQYFGPGTRLTVT.

The chain links TRBV11-2 to TRBJ1-2; possible D gene TRBD1, 6 bases. Trimming took off 5 bases at V and 5 bases at J, with 18 bases between the two ends. The CDR3 is 15 residues long. CDR1 and CDR2 from the germline V gene are SGHAT and FQNNGV. CDR3 nucleotide sequence: TGTGCCAGCAGCACCGAGCGGACAGAAATTTATGGCTACACCTTC. It specifies CASSTERTEIYGYTF.

The J gene is TRBJ2-3, the V gene TRBV5-1; TRBD2 is a possible D gene (6 bases). Germline CDR1 reads SGHRS; CDR2 reads YFSETQ. V was cut by 8 bases and J by 4 bases, with 17 bases left in between. CDR3 length equals 14 residues. The chain's CDR3 is CASFARDLSDTQYF. In nucleotides, the CDR3 is TGCGCCAGTTTTGCCCGGGACTTGTCAGATACGCAGTATTTT. Full variable domain (missing parts from reference TRBV5-1 and TRBJ2-3): KAGVTQTPRYLIKTRGQQVTLSCSPISGHRSVSWYQQTPGQGLQFLFEYFSETQRNKGNFPGRFSGRQFSNSRSEMNVSTLELGDSALYLCASFARDLSDTQYFGPGTRLTVL.

The chain employs TRBV2 and TRBJ1-2; tentatively, D is TRBD1 (6 bases). Germline CDR1 SNHLY, CDR2 FYNNEI. With 6 bases removed from V and 8 bases from J, the gap between germline ends came to 16 bases. There are 13 residues in the CDR3. CDR3 in DNA: TGTGCCAGCAGCTCCGCGACAGGTCGAGGCTACACCTTC. Residues: CASSSATGRGYTF.

This clone has only a few counts. This sample also contains other DNA sequences that code for the same CDR3. The genes are TRBV7-2 and TRBJ2-7; TRBD1 matches at 10 bases. CDR1 SGHTA and CDR2 FQGNSA come from the germline V gene. Trimming took 4 bases from V and 3 from J; bases not matched to a gene: 3. The CDR3 length is 14 residues. The CDR3 bases are TGTGCCAGCAGCTGGGGACAGGGGCTCTACGAGCAGTACTTC. Amino acid sequence: CASSWGQGLYEQYF.

This clone was found once. The chain is built from TRBV9 and TRBJ1-2, with TRBD1 matching over 11 bases. Germline lookup yields CDR1 SGDLS and CDR2 YYNGEE. V shed 3 bases and J 4 bases; nucleotides not matched to a gene: 8. The CDR3 runs to 16 residues. The CDR3 DNA sequence: TGTGCCAGCAGCGCCGGGGGACAGGGGGAGGTCTATGGCTACACCTTC. This translates into CASSAGGQGEVYGYTF.

The chain is built from TRBV6-1 and TRBJ2-3; D unclear. The germline gives CDR1 MNHNS, CDR2 SASEGT. This CDR3 is 13 amino acids long. V dropped 3 bases and J dropped 7 bases, with 11 bases sitting between them. The CDR3 nucleotides read TGTGCCAGCAGTGAGGCCCCCGTTTATACGCAGTATTTT. This encodes CASSEAPVYTQYF.

The CDR3 coding sequence is TGCGCCAGCAGCACTAGCGGGGGAGCGGGGGCGTACGAGCAGTACTTC. It encodes CASSTSGGAGAYEQYF. The chain has TRBV10-2 and TRBJ2-7; 11 bases line up with TRBD2. The CDR3 is made up of 16 amino acids. V was pared by 6 bases and J by 4 bases, with 11 bases of the junction left unmatched. Germline V CDR1 and CDR2: WSHSY, SAAADI.

The rearrangement joins TRBV10-2 to TRBJ2-4; 15 bases match TRBD2. CDR1 is WSHSY, CDR2 SAAADI, per germline. CDR3 length: 17 amino acids. Trimming removed 3 bases from V and 4 bases from J; junction bases left unmatched: 4. The chain's CDR3 is CASSDPGLAGGKNIQYF. The CDR3 region has the DNA TGCGCCAGCAGTGACCCCGGACTAGCGGGGGGGAAAAACATTCAGTACTTC.